Shown below are 24 T cell receptor beta chains from a single sample sequenced in a study of vaccination effects on CD4 cells after COVID-19. These receptors have no known antigen. Using viral peptide pools, the ViraFEST assay grew out antigen-specific CD4+ T cells prior to sequencing. Following culture for nine to ten days, CD4+ T cells were isolated. People in the vaccine group had not been infected with SARS-CoV-2 before, and their nucleocapsid antibodies were negative. Libraries were prepared by immunoSEQ multiplex PCR; TCRdb keeps only in-frame clonotypes and omits some of them. Of 25,000 to 35,000 clones in the sample, more than 60% were seen once. The sample consisted of CD4+ T cells from PBMCs cultured with SARS-CoV-2 spike peptides, taken before COVID-19 vaccination. These receptors were collected from a human donor who received a COVID-19 vaccine.

The chain recombines TRBV4-1 with TRBJ2-1; 13 nucleotides line up with TRBD2. V lost 0 bases and J lost 9; bases outside the gene matches: 8. Germline V CDR1 and CDR2: MGHRA, YSYEKL. The CDR3 runs 17 residues. In DNA, the CDR3 is TGCGCCAGCAGCCAAGAGGGCGGGACTAGCGGGACTGTTGAGCAGTTCTTC. Translating gives CASSQEGGTSGTVEQFF.

The rearrangement uses TRBV2 and TRBJ2-3; D possibly uses TRBD1 or TRBD2 (5 bases each). The CDR3 is 12 amino acids. Germline CDR1 is SNHLY and CDR2 is FYNNEI. Trimming took 3 bases from V and 4 from J, leaving 5 bases between them. CDR3 DNA: TGTGCCAGCAGTGAGGGGGCAGATACGCAGTATTTT. This sequence encodes CASSEGADTQYF.

There are a few counts of this clone. The chain uses TRBV30 and TRBJ1-4; D gene unclear. Germline-derived CDR1 and CDR2 are GTSNPN and SVGIG (reference sequence). V lost 0 bases and J 8 bases, leaving 10 bases between the germline ends. CDR3 length equals 13 residues. CDR3 region: CAWSVGRGEKLFF. DNA of the CDR3: TGTGCCTGGAGTGTAGGAAGAGGGGAAAAACTGTTTTTT.

The chain uses TRBV5-1 and TRBJ2-7, with TRBD2 matching 16 bases. CDR3 length: 16 amino acids. CDR1 and CDR2 from the germline V gene are SGHRS and YFSETQ. Trimming removed 4 bases from V and 2 bases from J; junction bases left unmatched: 3. CDR3 in amino acids: CASSAGLAGGPYEQYF. CDR3 coding DNA: TGCGCCAGCAGCGCGGGACTAGCGGGAGGGCCCTACGAGCAGTACTTC. Drawing the rest from reference TRBV5-1 and TRBJ2-7, the complete variable domain is KAGVTQTPRYLIKTRGQQVTLSCSPISGHRSVSWYQQTPGQGLQFLFEYFSETQRNKGNFPGRFSGRQFSNSRSEMNVSTLELGDSALYLCASSAGLAGGPYEQYFGPGTRLTVT.

CDR3 loop: CASSLAGSPNQPQHF. The CDR3 DNA follows: TGTGCCAGCAGCTTGGCAGGGTCCCCCAATCAGCCCCAGCATTTT. The chain has TRBV5-5 and TRBJ1-5; TRBD1 is a possible D gene (5 bases). Germline V gives CDR1 SGHKS, CDR2 YYEKEE (reference sequence). Trimming stripped 0 bases from V and 3 bases from J, with 10 bases between. The CDR3 runs 15 residues.

V and J are TRBV12-3 or TRBV12-4 and TRBJ1-2, with unresolved D. The germline V and J ends were trimmed by 9 bases and 8 bases, with 16 bases remaining between them. CDR3 size: 12 residues. CDR3 bases: TGTGCCAGTACCCCTGGCGGTTCAGGCTACACCTTC. This gives the protein CASTPGGSGYTF.

In its sample, this clone was seen a few times. The chain joins TRBV6-2 or TRBV6-3 to TRBJ2-3; D remains ambiguous. Germline CDR1 and CDR2: MNHEY and SVGEGT. The V end was cut by 5 bases, the J end by 3 bases, with 3 bases between. The CDR3 sequence is 11 residues long. CDR3 sequence reads: CASSDTDTQYF. The CDR3 coding sequence is TGTGCCAGCAGTGATACAGATACGCAGTATTTT.

The chain recombines TRBV10-3 with TRBJ2-5, with D unresolved. V was trimmed by 0 bases and J by 5 bases, leaving 4 bases between them. The CDR3 length is 12 residues. CDR1 is ENHRY and CDR2 is SYGVKD in the germline V gene. CDR3 nucleotides: TGTGCCATCAGTGAGTCGTGGGAGACCCAGTACTTC. This encodes CAISESWETQYF.

The chain recombines TRBV5-4 with TRBJ2-2, with TRBD2 matching 7 bases. The CDR3 is made up of 16 amino acids. The germline CDR1 and CDR2 sequences are SGHNT and YYREEE (reference sequence). V lost 4 bases and J lost 3; bases outside the gene matches: 9. CDR3 DNA: TGTGCCAGCAGCCCCCCGGGGGAGGGGCACACCGGGGAGCTGTTTTTT. Translated: CASSPPGEGHTGELFF.

The chain employs TRBV15 and TRBJ2-7; D not certain. The CDR3 is 13 residues long. The germline V and J ends were trimmed by 2 bases and 2 bases, with 7 bases remaining between them. Germline V gives CDR1 LNHNV, CDR2 YYDKDF (reference sequence). The chain's CDR3 is CATSRPPAYEQYF. CDR3 nucleotides: TGTGCCACCAGCAGACCCCCCGCCTACGAGCAGTACTTC.

This clone was detected only a few times. The chain recombines TRBV5-1 with TRBJ2-1; 8 bases line up with TRBD1. The V and J ends lost 0 bases and 10 bases, in that order; junction bases with no gene match: 12. The CDR3 is 16 residues long. From germline, CDR1 is SGHRS and CDR2 YFSETQ. CDR3 residues: CASSLAVGQGQGEQFF. The CDR3, as DNA: TGCGCCAGCAGCTTGGCGGTAGGACAGGGCCAAGGGGAGCAGTTCTTC.

The chain has TRBV6-5 and TRBJ2-7, with TRBD1 matching 8 bases. Germline V gene lookup returns CDR1 MNHEY and CDR2 SVGAGI. Trimming at V came to 6 bases and at J to 5 bases, leaving 9 bases not matched to a gene. There are 14 residues in the CDR3. The CDR3 spells CASRRDRSGHEQYF. The CDR3 DNA reads TGTGCCAGCAGACGGGACAGGTCGGGTCACGAGCAGTACTTC.

The rearrangement joins TRBV28 to TRBJ1-5; possibly TRBD1 for D (6 bases). This CDR3 is 15 amino acids long. Germline V lookup: CDR1 MDHEN, CDR2 SYDVKM. V dropped 5 bases and J dropped 3 bases, with 14 bases sitting between them. CDR3 bases: TGTGCCAGCAGTCCTCCCACAGGGAACAATCAGCCCCAGCATTTT. Translating gives CASSPPTGNNQPQHF.

The CDR3 region is CASSLDATGGFYNEQFF. The CDR3 DNA sequence: TGTGCCAGCAGTTTAGACGCGACAGGGGGCTTCTACAATGAGCAGTTCTTC. This rearrangement joins TRBV28 to TRBJ2-1; 10 bases align to TRBD1. Trimming cost V 2 bases and J 3 bases; bases outside gene matches: 7. The CDR3 runs 17 residues. Germline lookup yields CDR1 MDHEN and CDR2 SYDVKM. The entire variable domain, with the rest obtained from reference TRBV28 and TRBJ2-1, is as follows: DVKVTQSSRYLVKRTGEKVFLECVQDMDHENMFWYRQDPGLGLRLIYFSYDVKMKEKGDIPEGYSVSREKKERFSLILESASTNQTSMYLCASSLDATGGFYNEQFFGPGTRLTVL.

This chain connects TRBV28 to TRBJ1-2, with D possibly being TRBD1 (5 bases). Germline V CDR1 and CDR2: MDHEN, SYDVKM. The length of the CDR3 is 16 residues. Trimming stripped 5 bases from V and 3 bases from J, with 19 bases between. CDR3 sequence: CASSPWGRRGYYGYTF. The CDR3 DNA reads as TGTGCCAGCAGTCCCTGGGGCCGGAGGGGCTACTATGGCTACACCTTC.

This clone was detected only a few times. The chain couples TRBV5-1 to TRBJ1-1, with D maybe TRBD1 (5 bases). The CDR3 is made up of 14 amino acids. Per germline, CDR1 SGHRS and CDR2 YFSETQ. Trimming removed 0 bases from V and 10 bases from J, with 16 bases in between. DNA for the CDR3: TGCGCCAGCAGCTTGGCCCCAGGGTCGGGCGCAGCTTTCTTT. Its protein is CASSLAPGSGAAFF.

The gene calls are TRBV7-8 and TRBJ2-7; 11 bases align to TRBD2. Germline V gives CDR1 SGHVS, CDR2 FQNEAQ. Trimming at V came to 5 bases and at J to 3 bases, leaving 6 bases not matched to a gene. The CDR3 runs 15 residues. The CDR3 DNA sequence: TGTGCCAGCAGCCCCCGACTAGCGGGATACTACGAGCAGTACTTC. Translated, it gives CASSPRLAGYYEQYF.

The chain joins TRBV12-3 or TRBV12-4 to TRBJ1-1; D unresolved. CDR3 size: 13 residues. V lost 3 bases and J lost 1, with 6 bases in between. CDR3 region: CASSFDGNTEAFF. CDR3 nucleotides: TGTGCCAGCAGTTTTGATGGGAACACTGAAGCTTTCTTT.

The rearrangement uses TRBV6-5 and TRBJ1-2, with no clear D. The CDR3 contains 15 residues. The V gene lost 6 bases and the J gene lost 4 bases, with 18 bases spanning the gap. Germline CDR1 MNHEY, CDR2 SVGAGI. The CDR3 here is CASSPRYGKAYGYTF. CDR3 bases: TGTGCCAGCAGCCCACGCTATGGGAAGGCCTATGGCTACACCTTC.

V usage is TRBV6-5 and J usage is TRBJ1-6; no clear D. The CDR3 totals 15 residues. V was shortened by 6 bases and J by 7 bases, with 16 bases between the two germline ends. CDR1 and CDR2 (germline): MNHEY, SVGAGI. The CDR3 loop is CASRKSHSGNSPLHF. CDR3 bases: TGTGCCAGCAGAAAGAGTCATAGCGGGAATTCACCCCTCCACTTT.

The chain joins TRBV5-8 to TRBJ2-7; the D call may be TRBD1 or TRBD2 (5 bases each). The CDR3 consists of 15 residues. Germline loops: CDR1 SGHTS, CDR2 YDEGEE. V lost 5 bases, J lost 1 base, and 16 bases lay in between. The CDR3 is CASSFRGRPSYEQYF. Here the CDR3 DNA reads TGTGCCAGCAGTTTCCGGGGCCGACCTTCCTACGAGCAGTACTTC.

The J gene is TRBJ2-7, the V gene TRBV11-2; no firm D call. The CDR3 is 13 residues long. The V gene's germline CDR1 is SGHAT and CDR2 FQNNGV. V lost 2 bases, J lost 4 bases, and 9 bases lay in between. The CDR3 spells CASSLSAVYEQYF. CDR3 sequence (DNA): TGTGCCAGCAGCTTAAGCGCAGTGTACGAGCAGTACTTC.

The V gene is TRBV6-5, the J gene TRBJ2-6; D tentatively reads TRBD1 or TRBD2 (5 bases each). The CDR3 runs to 15 residues. Germline CDR1 MNHEY, CDR2 SVGAGI. The germline V and J ends were trimmed by 10 bases and 2 bases, with 15 bases remaining between them. The CDR3 DNA sequence: TGTGCCACCTTCTGGGGGAGCCCTGGGGCCAACGTCCTGACTTTC. It specifies CATFWGSPGANVLTF.

The gene calls are TRBV27 and TRBJ2-3; 8 positions agree with TRBD1. This CDR3 spans 15 amino acids. The V gene end was trimmed by 3 bases and the J gene end by 4 bases; junction bases not matched to a gene: 6. Looked up from germline, CDR1 is MNHEY and CDR2 is SMNVEV (reference sequence). The CDR3 DNA follows: TGTGCCAGCAGTTTCGGCAGGGGGCTTGCAGATACGCAGTATTTT. As protein: CASSFGRGLADTQYF.